The entry below gives a single T cell receptor (beta chain) sequence along with its context. Its cognate antigen has yet to be identified. The final CDR3 position lacks the conserved phenylalanine or tryptophan, pointing to a likely read error. This sample was sequenced with an Illumina MiSeq. Unique molecular identifiers were built into the TCR sequencing libraries, which were indexed using TruSeq single indexes. As for how the authors treated the data: TCR reads were mapped and error-corrected with MIGEC v1.2.7, then analyzed with VDJtools v1.1.7, both using default settings. Shannon-Wiener and inverse Simpson indices, computed in VDJtools, were used to quantify repertoire diversity. A frequency threshold of at least three was used to define expanded TCRbeta clonotypes. Wilcoxon rank-sum tests across more than 8 patients were used for statistical comparisons of TCR diversity between tumor TRM and non-TRM populations. The public reads were reanalyzed by TCRdb: fastp trimming at Q25, MiXCR alignment, in-frame beta chains only. Identical CDR3 protein sequences are pooled into one entry, listed with their most common genes and DNA. For this entry, the V and J calls and clone size follow TCRdb and not the study's own pipeline. The sample records around 470 distinct CDR3 sequences, about 19% of which are singletons. The top ten clones comprise about 40% of the sample.

These data belong to a study of tissue-resident memory T cells in lung cancer (dated by TCRdb to between 2017 and 2020). Notes on the research overall: TCR beta-chain sequencing compared paired tumor TRM and tumor non-TRM populations from some 11 lung cancer patients.

Sorting of CD8+ T cells according to CD103 expression was performed on a BD FACSAria-II, with the sorted cells collected directly into ice-cold TRIzol LS reagent. Lung tumor tissue was collected fresh at the time of surgical resection. Fresh cells were Fc receptor-blocked, then stained for CD45, CD4, CD3, CD8A and CD103, with DAPI used for live/dead discrimination. A miRNeasy kit was used to purify total RNA from the sorted CD103+ and CD103- CD8+ T cells. CD103 expression was used to sort tumor-infiltrating CD8+ cytotoxic T cells, separating tissue-resident memory (TRM) cells from non-TRM cells. The donors were lung cancer patients whose disease was treatment-naive. Patients with respiratory malignancies who were newly diagnosed and untreated were prospectively recruited upon referral. General study outcomes and caveats: Compared with tumor non-TRM cells, tumor TRM cells had a significantly more restricted TCR repertoire, with lower Shannon-Wiener and inverse Simpson diversity. On average, expanded clonotypes made up more than 65% of tumor TRM repertoires, compared with 50% to 60% of tumor non-TRM repertoires.

Sample: CD103- CD8+ T cells from lung tumor tissue. What the cell subset or site label conveys for this sample: non-TRM CD8+ CTLs. The clonotype was recovered from a human donor with treatment-naive lung cancer (subtype not recorded).

The CDR3 amino acid sequence is: CSGRVPGANVLTS. The nucleotide sequence is TGCAGTGGTCGGGTCCCTGGGGCCAACGTCCTGACTTCC. The V gene is TRBV20-1 and the J gene is TRBJ2-6; the D gene cannot be named for sure. Looking up the germline V gene (reference sequence) yields CDR1 DFQATT and CDR2 SNEGSKA. The length of the CDR3 is 13 amino acids, counting both ends. The only DNA kept is the CDR3, 39 bases in frame from the first base. The V and J ends are trimmed by 7 bases and 2 bases, leaving 9 bases between them.